Listed here are 17 T cell receptor beta chains from one sample, sequenced in a study of blood T cell repertoires in COVID-19 (dated by TCRdb to about 2020). Library construction relied on the immunoSEQ multiplex PCR assay. TCRdb's version of the immuneACCESS table is confined to in-frame rearrangements and falls short of the full clone set. An unresolved V gene accounts for under half of the shortfall where checked; the remainder is of unknown origin. The sample contains 300,000 or so clones, around 87% of them found a single time. The ten largest clones represent 1.3% of the sample. Material for sequencing was peripheral blood. The source is a man in his 70s with acute or convalescent COVID-19.

The V and J genes are TRBV6-2 or TRBV6-3 and TRBJ2-3; 7 nucleotides match TRBD1. With V trimmed by 5 bases and J by 2 bases, 4 bases remained unmatched. From germline, CDR1 is MNHEY and CDR2 SVGEGT. The CDR3 extends over 14 amino acids. The CDR3 reads CASSRDSYTDTQYF. CDR3 coding DNA: TGTGCCAGCAGTCGGGACAGTTACACAGATACGCAGTATTTT.

J is TRBJ2-7 and V is TRBV30; 7 positions agree with TRBD1. Per the germline V gene, CDR1 is GTSNPN and CDR2 is SVGIG (reference sequence). After removal of 4 bases from V and 6 bases from J, the junction contained 6 bases not matched to a gene. This CDR3 region has 12 residues. CDR3 amino acids: CAWKGAEVEQYF. CDR3 in DNA: TGTGCCTGGAAGGGGGCCGAGGTCGAGCAGTACTTC.

This clone was counted once. This chain connects TRBV19 to TRBJ1-2; maybe TRBD1 (5 bases). Between the trimmed V and J ends, which lost 5 bases and 0 bases, there was a span of 7 bases. The length of the CDR3 is 13 residues. From germline, CDR1 is LNHDA and CDR2 SQIVND (reference sequence). The CDR3 is CASSSGTNYGYTF. The DNA for the CDR3 is TGTGCCAGTAGTTCAGGGACTAACTATGGCTACACCTTC.

The chain recombines TRBV28 with TRBJ2-1; D possibly corresponds to TRBD2 (6 bases). The germline CDR1 and CDR2 sequences are MDHEN and SYDVKM. V gave up 5 bases and J gave up 6 bases, with 14 bases separating them. This CDR3 is built from 14 residues. CDR3 DNA sequence: TGTGCCAGCAGTCCCGGGAGACTAACCAATGAGCAGTTCTTC. This sequence encodes CASSPGRLTNEQFF.

This clone was counted only a few times. The genes are TRBV9 and TRBJ2-3; unclear D gene. The CDR3 spans 15 residues. Germline CDR1 and CDR2: SGDLS and YYNGEE. With 0 bases removed from V and 2 bases from J, the gap between germline ends came to 10 bases. The CDR3 sequence is CASSVVPQNTDTQYF. CDR3 coding DNA: TGTGCCAGCAGCGTAGTTCCGCAGAACACAGATACGCAGTATTTT.

This chain joins TRBV19 and TRBJ1-6; TRBD1 is a possible D gene (6 bases). Trimming left V 7 bases short and J 5 bases short, with 18 bases between. Germline V lookup: CDR1 LNHDA, CDR2 SQIVND (reference sequence). This CDR3 spans 16 amino acids. CDR3 coding DNA: TGTGCCAGTATCCGCTCTGGGACACCCAATAATTCACCCCTCCACTTT. It specifies CASIRSGTPNNSPLHF.

The chain links TRBV25-1 to TRBJ1-1, with TRBD1 matching 7 bases. This CDR3 is built from 14 residues. The J segment lost 1 base and the V segment lost 6 bases, leaving 5 bases of the junction unmatched. The germline CDR1 and CDR2 sequences are MGHDK and SYGVNS. This CDR3 is CASRETGWNTEAFF. CDR3 nucleotides: TGTGCCAGCAGGGAGACAGGGTGGAACACTGAAGCTTTCTTT.

The count of this clone is one. The chain carries TRBV5-4 and TRBJ2-7; 7 bases map to TRBD1. The trim removed 3 bases at V and 4 bases at J, leaving 7 bases unmatched. The CDR3 loop spans 14 amino acids. The germline V gene encodes CDR1 SGHNT and CDR2 YYREEE (reference sequence). The chain's CDR3 is CASSWGEGAYEQYF. The CDR3 nucleotides read TGTGCCAGCAGCTGGGGAGAGGGGGCATACGAGCAGTACTTC.

The CDR3, as DNA: TGCGCCAGCAGCTTTCAGGACAGGAGGCAAGAGACCCAGTACTTC. Protein: CASSFQDRRQETQYF. V is TRBV5-1 and J is TRBJ2-5; 7 positions agree with TRBD1. The CDR3 has 15 amino acids. Germline V CDR1 and CDR2: SGHRS, YFSETQ. V shed 2 bases, J shed 2 bases, and the junction held 6 bases outside the gene matches.

The chain couples TRBV10-3 to TRBJ2-2; 8 bases are shared with TRBD1. This CDR3 contains 11 residues. Germline V gene lookup returns CDR1 ENHRY and CDR2 SYGVKD. V lost 6 bases to trimming and J lost 13 bases; unmatched junction nucleotides: 4. The CDR3 sequence: CAIRTGVLLFF. The DNA for the CDR3 is TGTGCCATCAGGACAGGGGTGTTGCTGTTTTTT.

V and J are TRBV19 and TRBJ1-2; no clear D gene. Trimming took off 5 bases at V and 4 bases at J, with 11 bases between the two ends. Germline assignment: CDR1 LNHDA and CDR2 SQIVND (reference sequence). CDR3 size: 13 residues. CDR3 in amino acids: CASSYTEAYGYTF. CDR3 DNA sequence: TGTGCCAGTAGTTACACAGAAGCCTATGGCTACACCTTC.

This sequence joins TRBV6-2 or TRBV6-3 and TRBJ2-7; D gene ambiguous. Trimming took off 0 bases at V and 2 bases at J, with 8 bases between the two ends. CDR1 MNHEY and CDR2 SVGEGT come from the germline V gene. This CDR3 contains 14 residues. The CDR3 DNA sequence: TGTGCCAGCAGTTACTCCGCGTTGGCCTACGAGCAGTACTTC. Translating it yields CASSYSALAYEQYF.

The V gene is TRBV28, the J gene TRBJ2-1, with 14 nucleotides matching TRBD2. V lost 8 bases and J lost 9; bases outside the gene matches: 24. This CDR3 is built from 20 residues. Per germline, CDR1 MDHEN and CDR2 SYDVKM. CDR3: CASLNSRTSGRPIVFGEQFF. CDR3 DNA sequence: TGTGCCAGCCTAAATTCCAGGACTAGCGGGAGGCCGATCGTATTTGGTGAGCAGTTCTTC. The complete variable domain, with remaining parts taken from reference TRBV28 and TRBJ2-1, reads DVKVTQSSRYLVKRTGEKVFLECVQDMDHENMFWYRQDPGLGLRLIYFSYDVKMKEKGDIPEGYSVSREKKERFSLILESASTNQTSMYLCASLNSRTSGRPIVFGEQFFGPGTRLTVL.

This chain links TRBV7-9 with TRBJ2-7; D perhaps matches TRBD1 (6 bases). The CDR3 length is 13 residues. Trimming removed 7 bases from V and 0 bases from J, with 10 bases in between. Germline V gene lookup returns CDR1 SEHNR and CDR2 FQNEAQ (reference sequence). CDR3 DNA sequence: TGTGCCAGCACCAGGACAGACTCCTACGAGCAGTACTTC. This sequence encodes CASTRTDSYEQYF.

The rearrangement links TRBV24-1 to TRBJ2-7; 8 nucleotides align to TRBD1. CDR3 length equals 13 residues. Germline V gene lookup returns CDR1 KGHDR and CDR2 SFDVKD. Unmatched junction bases numbered 8, after V lost 10 bases and J lost 4 bases. CDR3 sequence: CATMDRETYEQYF. The CDR3 region has the DNA TGTGCCACAATGGACAGGGAGACATACGAGCAGTACTTC.

The table lists this clone with a count of one. The sample holds other DNA sequences that translate to the same CDR3. V is TRBV20-1 and J is TRBJ1-1; unclear D gene. The CDR3 runs 11 residues. Germline V gene data show CDR1 as DFQATT and CDR2 as SNEGSKA (reference sequence). The V gene lost 3 bases and the J gene lost 3 bases, with 5 bases spanning the gap. Written as DNA, the CDR3 is TGCAGTGCTAGCCGGGACACTGAAGCTTTCTTT. It translates to CSASRDTEAFF.

This chain uses TRBV6-2 or TRBV6-3 with TRBJ2-1; 9 bases line up with TRBD2. With V trimmed by 0 bases and J by 2 bases, 5 bases remained unmatched. CDR3 length: 17 amino acids. CDR1 MNHEY and CDR2 SVGEGT come from the germline V gene. CDR3 bases: TGTGCCAGCAGTTACTCGTTGCGGGGGGGGGCCTACAATGAGCAGTTCTTC. Its protein product is CASSYSLRGGAYNEQFF.